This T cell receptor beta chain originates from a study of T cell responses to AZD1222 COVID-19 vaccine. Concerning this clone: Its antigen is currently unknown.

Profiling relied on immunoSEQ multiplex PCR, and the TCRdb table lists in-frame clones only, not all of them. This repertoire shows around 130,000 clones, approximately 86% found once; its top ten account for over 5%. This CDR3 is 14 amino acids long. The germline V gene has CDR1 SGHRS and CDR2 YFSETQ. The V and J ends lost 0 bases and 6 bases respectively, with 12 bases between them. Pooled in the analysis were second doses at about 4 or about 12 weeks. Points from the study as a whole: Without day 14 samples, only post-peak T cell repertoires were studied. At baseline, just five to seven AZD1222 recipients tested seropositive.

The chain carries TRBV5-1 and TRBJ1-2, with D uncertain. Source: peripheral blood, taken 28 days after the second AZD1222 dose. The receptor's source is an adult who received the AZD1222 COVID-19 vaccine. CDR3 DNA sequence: TGCGCCAGCAGCTTGGGAGACCCCAGGAATGGCTACACCTTC. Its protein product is CASSLGDPRNGYTF.